This T cell receptor beta chain was documented in a study of siplizumab effects on memory and regulatory T cells. Study findings and constraints: Memory cells that were CD4+ and unstimulated gave rise to alloreactive sequences, which siplizumab significantly reduced. Apparently key alloresponse contributors, naive T cells also seemed more diverse than memory cells. It was not possible to assign a naive or memory phenotype to roughly 80-96% of proliferating CD4+ or CD8+ clones. Mappable alloreactive CD4+ clones came from Treg cells about 69% of the time on average with siplizumab, against around 25% in controls.

Here immunoSEQ multiplex PCR was the method, and the copy in TCRdb shows in-frame clones only, minus some. The sample comprises tens of thousands of clones, approximately 88% of which are singletons, and around 0.25% rests with the top ten. The CDR3 runs to 14 residues. CDR1 is SGHTA and CDR2 is FQGNSA in the germline V gene. Between the trimmed V and J ends, which lost 1 base and 4 bases, there was a span of 10 bases. For this clone: The antigen is unknown.

This receptor was identified in a human donor in good health. Sequencing was performed on naive CD4+ T cells sorted from blood. The chain carries TRBV7-2 and TRBJ2-5; D remains ambiguous. In DNA form, the CDR3 reads TGTGCCAGCAGCTTAGAAATAGTAGGAGAGACCCAGTACTTC. This translates into CASSLEIVGETQYF.